The 24 T cell receptor beta chains given below trace back to one sample, sequenced in a study of T-cell memory formation after mild COVID-19. TCRdb reprocessed the 5' RACE reads via MiXCR and lists one record per CDR3 protein. The table records about 300,000 distinct CDR3 sequences, roughly a fifth of them present only once. Sequencing used PBMCs or a T cell subset sorted from them (not recorded which). The receptors stem from a man aged 18 to 30 who had mild COVID-19 (a few samples of this study predate the infection). Cell type and time point are not known.

This clonotype was seen a handful of times. This chain joins TRBV6-6 and TRBJ2-7; D is unresolved. This CDR3 has 13 residues. Deletions cut 4 bases from V and 0 bases from J, with 7 bases between. Germline V CDR1 and CDR2: MNHNY, SVGAGI (reference sequence). The CDR3 loop is CASSSPNSYEQYF. Here the CDR3 DNA reads TGTGCCAGCAGTTCCCCCAACTCCTACGAGCAGTACTTC.

This rearrangement joins TRBV6-6 to TRBJ2-7; D is unresolved. Germline V gene sequence: CDR1 MNHNY, CDR2 SVGAGI (reference sequence). This CDR3 has 12 amino acids. V shed 8 bases and J shed 3 bases, with 11 bases lying between them. The CDR3 protein is CASGVLGYEQYV. The CDR3 nucleotides read TGTGCCAGCGGCGTCTTGGGCTACGAGCAGTACGTC.

This chain uses TRBV24-1 with TRBJ2-3; either TRBD1 or TRBD2 may fit D (6 bases each). The CDR3 contains 15 residues. Germline V lookup: CDR1 KGHDR, CDR2 SFDVKD. V shed 6 bases and J shed 3 bases, with 15 bases lying between them. The DNA of the CDR3 is TGTGCCACCAGTACTGCCGGGGGCTCTACAGATACGCAGTATTTT. It encodes CATSTAGGSTDTQYF.

The chain carries TRBV10-2 and TRBJ2-3, with a possible D match to TRBD2 (6 bases). The CDR3 has 15 amino acids. The V gene lost 8 bases and the J gene lost 0 bases, with 15 bases spanning the gap. CDR1 is WSHSY, CDR2 SAAADI, per germline. This chain's CDR3 is CASRTRAGSTDTQYF. The CDR3 nucleotides are TGCGCCAGCCGCACTCGGGCGGGGAGCACAGATACGCAGTATTTT.

Many counts were recorded for this clonotype. The chain is built from TRBV20-1 and TRBJ2-7; D unresolved. CDR1 is DFQATT, CDR2 SNEGSKA, per germline (reference sequence). Trimming took off 2 bases at V and 2 bases at J, with 13 bases between the two ends. This CDR3 is 14 amino acids long. The CDR3 sequence: CSARNAQAAYEQYV. CDR3 DNA: TGCAGTGCTAGAAATGCTCAGGCCGCCTACGAGCAGTACGTC.

The V gene is TRBV6-2 or TRBV6-3, the J gene TRBJ1-2; no firm D call. The CDR3 has 15 amino acids. The V end lost 3 bases, the J end lost 7 bases, and 18 bases lay between the germline ends. Per the germline V gene, CDR1 is MNHEY and CDR2 is SVGEGT. The CDR3 sequence is CASSYPSTLLRGYTF. Here the CDR3 DNA reads TGTGCCAGCAGTTATCCCTCGACGTTACTCCGTGGCTACACCTTC.

The V call is TRBV2, the J call TRBJ2-3; 7 bases agree with TRBD2. V shed 8 bases and J 6 bases; nucleotides not matched to a gene: 8. CDR3 length equals 13 residues. CDR1 is SNHLY, CDR2 FYNNEI, per germline. The CDR3 spells CASGGSGVDTQYF. CDR3 DNA sequence: TGTGCCAGCGGAGGGAGCGGGGTTGATACGCAGTATTTT.

There are a few counts of this clonotype. The genes are TRBV27 and TRBJ2-4; possible D gene TRBD1, 7 bases. The CDR3 sequence is 13 residues long. CDR1 MNHEY and CDR2 SMNVEV come from the germline V gene (reference sequence). Trimming took 8 bases from V and 9 from J, leaving 17 bases between them. CDR3 nucleotides: TGTGCCAGCCGCATAGGGCAGGGGGGCATTCAGTACTTC. It encodes CASRIGQGGIQYF.

The rearrangement links TRBV30 to TRBJ2-3; no firm D call. The CDR3 contains 12 residues. The germline V and J ends were trimmed by 1 base and 6 bases, with 8 bases remaining between them. Per the germline V gene, CDR1 is GTSNPN and CDR2 is SVGIG (reference sequence). The CDR3 sequence: CAWSGGRDTQYF. The DNA of the CDR3 is TGTGCCTGGAGTGGTGGCAGGGATACGCAGTATTTT.

This clonotype appeared a few times. This sequence joins TRBV29-1 and TRBJ1-2; 8 positions match TRBD1. V shed 7 bases, J shed 3 bases, and the junction held 7 bases outside the gene matches. The CDR3 is 13 amino acids. CDR1 and CDR2 (germline): SQVTM, ANQGSEA. The CDR3 coding sequence is TGCAGCGCGGGACAGGTTAGAGACTATGGCTACACCTTC. It encodes CSAGQVRDYGYTF.

The chain links TRBV5-6 to TRBJ2-1; D possibly corresponds to TRBD2 (7 bases). CDR1 is SGHDT and CDR2 is YYEEEE in the germline V gene. The CDR3 is made up of 15 amino acids. The ends were cut back, 2 bases at V and 6 bases at J, with 15 bases in the middle. The CDR3 DNA sequence: TGTGCCAGCAGCTTTGGTGTAGGGGGGGGCAATGAGCAGTTCTTC. It yields the protein CASSFGVGGGNEQFF.

This clonotype has only a few counts. This chain uses TRBV7-2 with TRBJ1-2, with TRBD1 matching over 8 bases. Germline assignment: CDR1 SGHTA and CDR2 FQGNSA. CDR3 length: 13 amino acids. The ends lost 4 bases at V and 6 bases at J; junction bases unmatched: 4. CDR3 bases: TGTGCCAGCAGCTATAACAGGGGGGATGGCTACACCTTC. Translated: CASSYNRGDGYTF.

Only a few counts were recorded for this clonotype. The V gene is TRBV9, the J gene TRBJ1-6, with D hard to call. The germline CDR1 and CDR2 sequences are SGDLS and YYNGEE. The ends were cut back, 2 bases at V and 7 bases at J, with 10 bases in the middle. The CDR3 runs 14 residues. DNA of the CDR3: TGTGCCAGCAGCGTCGCAGGAGGGAATTCACCCCTCCACTTT. This encodes CASSVAGGNSPLHF.

This clonotype was detected only a few times. The chain carries TRBV7-9 and TRBJ1-1; TRBD1 might be the D (6 bases). Trimming shortened V by 6 bases and J by 1 base, and 12 bases separated the two germline ends. Per germline, CDR1 SEHNR and CDR2 FQNEAQ (reference sequence). The CDR3 length is 14 residues. The CDR3 protein is CASRQAGENTEAFF. In DNA form, the CDR3 reads TGTGCCAGCAGGCAAGCAGGGGAGAACACTGAAGCTTTCTTT.

This clonotype was detected only a few times. J is TRBJ2-5 and V is TRBV4-2; D is unclear. This CDR3 spans 12 amino acids. CDR1 is LGHNA, CDR2 YNFKEQ, per germline. The V end lost 1 base, the J end lost 2 bases, and 2 bases lay between the germline ends. CDR3 nucleotide sequence: TGTGCCAGCAGCCAAGCTCAAGAGACCCAGTACTTC. Protein product: CASSQAQETQYF.

The rearrangement joins TRBV7-3 to TRBJ1-1, with D unclear. The CDR3 totals 14 residues. Trimming shortened V by 2 bases and J by 1 base, and 8 bases separated the two germline ends. Per germline, CDR1 SGHTA and CDR2 FQGTGA. The CDR3 coding sequence is TGTGCCAGCAGCTTATTTTTCGGGAACACTGAAGCTTTCTTT. This codes for CASSLFFGNTEAFF.

This clonotype turned up a few times. The rearrangement joins TRBV9 to TRBJ1-4, with D unclear. CDR1 is SGDLS and CDR2 is YYNGEE in the germline V gene. V was clipped by 0 bases and J by 2 bases, with 11 bases between them. This CDR3 is 16 amino acids long. CDR3 residues: CASSVGHWSTNEKLFF. In DNA form, the CDR3 reads TGTGCCAGCAGCGTAGGACACTGGTCGACTAATGAAAAACTGTTTTTT.

The chain recombines TRBV28 with TRBJ2-7; perhaps TRBD2 as D (6 bases). The V and J ends lost 6 bases and 0 bases respectively, with 15 bases between them. This CDR3 region has 15 residues. Germline loops: CDR1 MDHEN, CDR2 SYDVKM. The CDR3: CASSSGTASSYEQYV. Written as DNA, the CDR3 is TGTGCCAGCAGCTCCGGGACTGCGAGCTCCTACGAGCAGTACGTC.

The rearrangement links TRBV27 to TRBJ1-1, with 9 bases fitting TRBD1. The J segment lost 3 bases and the V segment lost 2 bases, leaving 4 bases of the junction unmatched. Germline V CDR1 and CDR2: MNHEY, SMNVEV (reference sequence). The CDR3 is 15 residues long. The CDR3 reads CASSLMTGGDTEAFF. CDR3 DNA sequence: TGTGCCAGCAGTTTAATGACAGGGGGGGACACTGAAGCTTTCTTT.

This clonotype was found once. The gene calls are TRBV6-5 and TRBJ2-3; TRBD1 aligns across 9 bases. Germline CDR1 MNHEY, CDR2 SVGAGI. Trimming at V came to 2 bases and at J to 4 bases, leaving 4 bases not matched to a gene. CDR3 length: 15 residues. The CDR3 bases are TGTGCCAGCAGTTACGGGACAGGGAGGGCAGATACGCAGTATTTT. Amino acids: CASSYGTGRADTQYF.

This clonotype was found a few times. This chain connects TRBV5-1 to TRBJ2-3; D unclear. From germline, CDR1 is SGHRS and CDR2 YFSETQ. Trimming took off 0 bases at V and 10 bases at J, with 12 bases between the two ends. The CDR3 runs 13 residues. In nucleotides, the CDR3 is TGCGCCAGCAGCTTGGTTTTGGCTCGCGCGCAGTATTTT. Translating gives CASSLVLARAQYF.

This clonotype was counted between two and nine times. The chain uses TRBV4-2 and TRBJ1-3, with D unclear. Trimming took off 0 bases at V and 0 bases at J, with 6 bases between the two ends. Germline V gives CDR1 LGHNA, CDR2 YNFKEQ. The CDR3 has 15 residues. The CDR3, as DNA: TGTGCCAGCAGCCAAGATCGGATCTCTGGAAACACCATATATTTT. It encodes CASSQDRISGNTIYF.

Ten or more counts support this clonotype. The chain joins TRBV4-1 to TRBJ2-1; D is uncertain. Germline lookup yields CDR1 MGHRA and CDR2 YSYEKL. The CDR3 length is 16 residues. V was pared by 3 bases and J by 0 bases, with 12 bases between. The DNA for the CDR3 is TGCGCCAGCAGCCAGGGGTGGCCGAGCTCCTACAATGAGCAGTTCTTC. The encoded protein is CASSQGWPSSYNEQFF.

There are many counts of this clonotype. This sequence joins TRBV5-4 and TRBJ2-7, with 10 bases fitting TRBD1. CDR1 is SGHNT and CDR2 is YYREEE in the germline V gene (reference sequence). The length of the CDR3 is 15 residues. With V trimmed by 0 bases and J by 1 base, 1 base remained unmatched. Here the CDR3 reads CASSLVGQGSYEQYF. The CDR3 DNA reads TGTGCCAGCAGCTTGGTGGGACAGGGGTCCTACGAGCAGTACTTC.